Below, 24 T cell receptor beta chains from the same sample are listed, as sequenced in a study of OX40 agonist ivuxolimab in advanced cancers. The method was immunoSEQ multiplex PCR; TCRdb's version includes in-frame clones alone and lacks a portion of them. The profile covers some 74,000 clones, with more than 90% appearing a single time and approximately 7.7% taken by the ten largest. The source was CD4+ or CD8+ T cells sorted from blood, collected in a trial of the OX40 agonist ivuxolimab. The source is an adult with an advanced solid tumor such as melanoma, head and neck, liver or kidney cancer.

CDR3 sequence: CAWRAEVFSYNEQFF. The CDR3 DNA sequence: TGTGCCTGGAGGGCAGAGGTCTTCTCCTACAATGAGCAGTTCTTC. V gene TRBV30 combines with J gene TRBJ2-1; D is ambiguous. CDR3 length: 15 amino acids. Per the germline V gene, CDR1 is GTSNPN and CDR2 is SVGIG (reference sequence). V shed 3 bases and J shed 0 bases, with 12 bases lying between them.

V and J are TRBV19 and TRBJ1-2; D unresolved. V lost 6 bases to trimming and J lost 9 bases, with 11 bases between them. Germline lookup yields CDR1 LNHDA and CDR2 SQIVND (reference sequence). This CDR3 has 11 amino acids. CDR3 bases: TGTGCCAGTAGCCAATTATTAAGCTACACCTTC. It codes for CASSQLLSYTF.

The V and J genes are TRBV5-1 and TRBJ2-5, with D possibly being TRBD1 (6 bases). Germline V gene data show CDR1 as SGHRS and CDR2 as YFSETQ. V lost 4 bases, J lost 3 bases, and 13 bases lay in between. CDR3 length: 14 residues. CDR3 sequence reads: CASSVRNREETQYF. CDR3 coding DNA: TGCGCCAGCAGCGTCAGAAACAGGGAAGAGACCCAGTACTTC.

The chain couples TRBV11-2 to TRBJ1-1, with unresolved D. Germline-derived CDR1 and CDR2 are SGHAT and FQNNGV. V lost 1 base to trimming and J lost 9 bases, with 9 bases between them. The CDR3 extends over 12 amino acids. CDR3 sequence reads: CASSLGVGQAFF. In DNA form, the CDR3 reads TGTGCCAGCAGCTTAGGTGTAGGACAAGCTTTCTTT.

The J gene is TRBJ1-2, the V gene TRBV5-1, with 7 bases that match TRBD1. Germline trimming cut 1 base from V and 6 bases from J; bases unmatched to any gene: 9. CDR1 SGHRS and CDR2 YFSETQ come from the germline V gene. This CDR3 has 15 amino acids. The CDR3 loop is CASSLQVARGNGYTF. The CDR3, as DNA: TGCGCCAGCAGCTTGCAGGTGGCCAGGGGGAATGGCTACACCTTC.

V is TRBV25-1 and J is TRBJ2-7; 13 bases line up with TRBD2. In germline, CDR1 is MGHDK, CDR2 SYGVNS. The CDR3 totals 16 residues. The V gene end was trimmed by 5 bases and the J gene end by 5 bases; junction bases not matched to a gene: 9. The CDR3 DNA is TGTGCCAGCAGTACCTCTGGGACTAGCGGGATTGACGAGCAGTACTTC. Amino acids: CASSTSGTSGIDEQYF.

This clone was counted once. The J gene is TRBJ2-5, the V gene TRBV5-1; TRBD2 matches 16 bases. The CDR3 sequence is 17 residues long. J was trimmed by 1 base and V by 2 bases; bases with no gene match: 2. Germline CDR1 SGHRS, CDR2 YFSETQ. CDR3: CASSLGTSGRAQETQYF. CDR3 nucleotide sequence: TGCGCCAGCAGCTTAGGGACTAGCGGGAGGGCCCAAGAGACCCAGTACTTC.

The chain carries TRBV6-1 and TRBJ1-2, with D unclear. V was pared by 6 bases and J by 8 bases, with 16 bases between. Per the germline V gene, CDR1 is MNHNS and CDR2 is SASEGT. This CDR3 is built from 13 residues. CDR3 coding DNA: TGTGCCAGCAGCTCGACGATAAGCAGGGGCTACACCTTC. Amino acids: CASSSTISRGYTF.

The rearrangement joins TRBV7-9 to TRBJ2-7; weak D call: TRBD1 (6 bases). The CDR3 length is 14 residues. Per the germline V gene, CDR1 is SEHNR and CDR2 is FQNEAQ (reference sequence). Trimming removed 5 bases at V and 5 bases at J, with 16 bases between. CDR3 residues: CASSNQGRRNEQYF. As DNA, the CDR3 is TGTGCCAGCAGCAACCAGGGGCGTCGGAACGAGCAGTACTTC.

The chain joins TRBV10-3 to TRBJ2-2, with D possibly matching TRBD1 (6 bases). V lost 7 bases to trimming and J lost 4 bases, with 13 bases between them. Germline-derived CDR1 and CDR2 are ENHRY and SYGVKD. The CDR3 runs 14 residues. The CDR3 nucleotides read TGTGCCATCACCCGCCTAGGGGGCACCGGGGAGCTGTTTTTT. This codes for CAITRLGGTGELFF.

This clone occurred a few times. The CDR3 DNA is TGTGCCAGCAGTAGTGCGGGACAGGGGGGCACTGAAGCTTTCTTT. This gives the protein CASSSAGQGGTEAFF. The V call is TRBV6-1, the J call TRBJ1-1, with 11 bases that match TRBD1. The CDR3 consists of 15 residues. Germline V gene lookup returns CDR1 MNHNS and CDR2 SASEGT. The V segment lost 5 bases and the J segment 4 bases; nucleotides outside the gene matches: 6.

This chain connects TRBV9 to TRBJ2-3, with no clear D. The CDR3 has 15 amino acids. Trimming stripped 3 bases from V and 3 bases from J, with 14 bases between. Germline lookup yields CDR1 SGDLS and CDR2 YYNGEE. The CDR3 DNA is TGTGCCAGCAGCGCCCATACACTGACTACAGATACGCAGTATTTT. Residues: CASSAHTLTTDTQYF.

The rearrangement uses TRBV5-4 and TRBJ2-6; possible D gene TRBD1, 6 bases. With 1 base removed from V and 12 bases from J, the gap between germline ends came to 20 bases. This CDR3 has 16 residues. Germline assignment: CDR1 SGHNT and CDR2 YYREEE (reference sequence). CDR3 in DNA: TGTGCCAGCAGCTTGCCTCCAGGGGTCGGTTTTGGCGTCCTGACTTTC. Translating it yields CASSLPPGVGFGVLTF.

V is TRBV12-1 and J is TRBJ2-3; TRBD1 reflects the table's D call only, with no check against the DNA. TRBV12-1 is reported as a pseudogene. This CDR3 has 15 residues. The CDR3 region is CASSFESFRTDTQYF. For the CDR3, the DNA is TGTGCCAGCAGCTTTGAATCATTCAGGACAGATACGCAGTATTTT.

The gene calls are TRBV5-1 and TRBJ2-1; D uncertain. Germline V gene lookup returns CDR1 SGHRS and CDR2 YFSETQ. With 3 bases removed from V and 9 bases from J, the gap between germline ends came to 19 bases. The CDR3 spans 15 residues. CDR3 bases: TGCGCCAGCAGCTCCAGCGCGAGGTTCTCGGCTGAGCAGTTCTTC. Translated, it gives CASSSSARFSAEQFF.

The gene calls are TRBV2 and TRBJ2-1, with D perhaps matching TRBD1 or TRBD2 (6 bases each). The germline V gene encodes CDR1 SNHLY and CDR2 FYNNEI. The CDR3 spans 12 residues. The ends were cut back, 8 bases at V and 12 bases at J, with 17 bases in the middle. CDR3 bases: TGTGCCAGCCTGGAGGGGGGATATACGCAGTTCTTC. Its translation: CASLEGGYTQFF. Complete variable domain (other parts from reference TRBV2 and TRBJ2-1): EPEVTQTPSHQVTQMGQEVILRCVPISNHLYFYWYRQILGQKVEFLVSFYNNEISEKSEIFDDQFSVERPDGSNFTLKIRSTKLEDSAMYFCASLEGGYTQFFGPGTRLTVL.

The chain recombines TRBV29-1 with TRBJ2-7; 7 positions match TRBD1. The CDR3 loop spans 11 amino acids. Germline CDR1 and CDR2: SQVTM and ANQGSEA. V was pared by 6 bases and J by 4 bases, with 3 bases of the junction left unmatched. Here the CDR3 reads CSVSGGYEQYF. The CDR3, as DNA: TGCAGCGTATCAGGGGGATACGAGCAGTACTTC.

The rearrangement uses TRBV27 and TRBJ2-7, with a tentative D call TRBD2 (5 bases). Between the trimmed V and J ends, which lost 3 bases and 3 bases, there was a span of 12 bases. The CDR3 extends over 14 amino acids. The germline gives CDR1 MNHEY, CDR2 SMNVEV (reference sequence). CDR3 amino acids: CASSLRATLYEQYF. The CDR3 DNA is TGTGCCAGCAGTTTGCGGGCAACCCTCTACGAGCAGTACTTC.

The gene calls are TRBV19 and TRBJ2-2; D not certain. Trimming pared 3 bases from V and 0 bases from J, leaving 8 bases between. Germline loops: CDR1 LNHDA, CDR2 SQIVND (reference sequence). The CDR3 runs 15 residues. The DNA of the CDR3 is TGTGCCAGTAGTATGTCAGCGTCGAACACCGGGGAGCTGTTTTTT. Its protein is CASSMSASNTGELFF.

The CDR3 DNA reads as TGCAGCGCCACTGGGGCAGGGGGAATCTACGAGCAGTACTTC. It encodes CSATGAGGIYEQYF. This chain joins TRBV29-1 and TRBJ2-7; 7 bases are a match to TRBD1. Per germline, CDR1 SQVTM and CDR2 ANQGSEA. This CDR3 is 14 amino acids long. Trimming took 7 bases from V and 3 from J; bases not matched to a gene: 12.

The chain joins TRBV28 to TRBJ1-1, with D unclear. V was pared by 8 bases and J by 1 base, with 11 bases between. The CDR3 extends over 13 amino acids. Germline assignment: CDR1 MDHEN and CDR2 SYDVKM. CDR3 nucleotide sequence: TGTGCCAGCGGAGGGTATGGGAACACTGAAGCTTTCTTT. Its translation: CASGGYGNTEAFF. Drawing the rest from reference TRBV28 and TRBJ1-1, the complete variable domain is DVKVTQSSRYLVKRTGEKVFLECVQDMDHENMFWYRQDPGLGLRLIYFSYDVKMKEKGDIPEGYSVSREKKERFSLILESASTNQTSMYLCASGGYGNTEAFFGQGTRLTVV.

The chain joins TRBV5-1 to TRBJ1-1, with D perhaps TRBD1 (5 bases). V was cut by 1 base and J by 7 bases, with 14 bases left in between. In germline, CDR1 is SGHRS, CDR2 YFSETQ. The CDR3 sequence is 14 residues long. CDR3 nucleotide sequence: TGCGCCAGCAGCTTGACCGGGACCTTCGATGAAGCTTTCTTT. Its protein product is CASSLTGTFDEAFF.

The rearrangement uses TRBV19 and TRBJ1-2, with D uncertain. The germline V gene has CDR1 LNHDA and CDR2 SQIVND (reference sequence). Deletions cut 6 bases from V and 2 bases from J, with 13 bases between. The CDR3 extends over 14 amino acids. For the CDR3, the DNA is TGTGCCAGTAGCCCGAACCTACGCAACTATGGCTACACCTTC. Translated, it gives CASSPNLRNYGYTF.

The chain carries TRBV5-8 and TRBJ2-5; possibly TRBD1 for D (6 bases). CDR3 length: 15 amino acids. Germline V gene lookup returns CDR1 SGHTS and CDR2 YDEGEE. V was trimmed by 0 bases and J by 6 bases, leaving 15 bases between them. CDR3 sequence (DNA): TGTGCCAGCAGCTTGGGAAACAGGGATGGACAGACCCAGTACTTC. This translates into CASSLGNRDGQTQYF.